This T cell receptor beta chain was documented in a study of identical twins' blood T cells. General study points: Abundant TCRbeta CDR3s overlapped more between twins than with unrelated donors.

Germline V gene data show CDR1 as LNHDA and CDR2 as SQIVND (reference sequence). Trimming cost V 7 bases and J 6 bases; bases outside gene matches: 11. The CDR3 extends over 15 amino acids. A note on this clonotype: What it binds is not known.

One entry per CDR3 protein, called by TCRdb with MiXCR from the 5' RACE reads. The sample gives fewer than 450,000 distinct CDR3 sequences, around 30% of which show up once; around 5.6% is in the top ten. The TCR was taken from a woman aged 18-49 years in good health. The specimen was PBMCs. The chain carries TRBV19 and TRBJ2-1; TRBD1 agrees at 8 bases. Here the CDR3 DNA reads TGTGCCAGTAACCTCCACACAGGGGGTAGCAATGAGCAGTTCTTC. It is translated as CASNLHTGGSNEQFF.